The rows below give T cell receptor beta chains drawn from one sample of a study of T cells after yellow fever vaccination. Via MiXCR, TCRdb re-called the 5' RACE reads, giving one row per CDR3 protein. The sample lists roughly 310,000 distinct CDR3 sequences, roughly 8.7% occurring once. The sample here was PBMCs, taken on the day of the first yellow fever vaccination. All receptors derive from a man aged 18 to 30 who received the YFV17D yellow fever vaccine. The CDR3 runs from the conserved cysteine through the conserved F or W. D genes are given only for firm matches. Only part of the rows carry a size: once, few, many, or a class if the clone is expanded.

v_call: TRBV11-3; clone_size: few; j_call: TRBJ2-2; d_call: -; cdr3_aa: CASSPEPGHGGELFF; cdr3_nt: TGTGCCAGCAGCCCCGAACCAGGGCATGGCGGGGAGCTGTTTTTT
v_call: TRBV12-3/TRBV12-4; clone_size: -; j_call: TRBJ1-1; d_call: TRBD1; cdr3_aa: CASSITGVVTEAFF; cdr3_nt: TGTGCCAGCAGTATTACAGGGGTGGTCACTGAAGCTTTCTTT
v_call: TRBV5-1; clone_size: -; j_call: TRBJ2-5; d_call: -; cdr3_aa: CASSLVRGRAETQYF; cdr3_nt: TGCGCCAGCAGCTTGGTTCGGGGGCGGGCGGAGACCCAGTACTTC
v_call: TRBV7-9; clone_size: few; j_call: TRBJ2-7; d_call: -; cdr3_aa: CASSLVQGRGEQYF; cdr3_nt: TGTGCCAGCAGCTTAGTACAGGGCAGAGGCGAGCAGTACTTC
v_call: TRBV7-3; clone_size: few; j_call: TRBJ2-1; d_call: -; cdr3_aa: CASSPSRRPVDNEQFF; cdr3_nt: TGTGCCAGCAGCCCCAGTCGACGCCCCGTGGACAATGAGCAGTTCTTC
v_call: TRBV29-1; clone_size: many; j_call: TRBJ1-2; d_call: -; cdr3_aa: CSVRPAGSFGYTF; cdr3_nt: TGCAGCGTCCGACCGGCAGGGAGTTTTGGCTACACCTTC
v_call: TRBV5-1; clone_size: many; j_call: TRBJ2-3; d_call: TRBD2; cdr3_aa: CASSLTASGEPTDTQYF; cdr3_nt: TGCGCCAGCAGCTTGACTGCTAGCGGGGAACCAACAGATACGCAGTATTTT
v_call: TRBV27; clone_size: few; j_call: TRBJ2-1; d_call: -; cdr3_aa: CASSLGGPNSNEQFF; cdr3_nt: TGTGCCAGCAGTCTGGGGGGGCCCAACAGCAATGAGCAGTTCTTC
v_call: TRBV21-1; clone_size: -; j_call: TRBJ1-2; d_call: -; cdr3_aa: CASSKVGTGGGYTF; cdr3_nt: TGTGCCAGCAGCAAAGTGGGCACCGGCGGGGGCTACACCTTC
v_call: TRBV6-1; clone_size: -; j_call: TRBJ2-3; d_call: -; cdr3_aa: CASRSGSRGPTDTQYF; cdr3_nt: TGTGCCAGCCGATCCGGTTCGCGGGGGCCCACAGATACGCAGTATTTT
v_call: TRBV4-1; clone_size: few; j_call: TRBJ2-2; d_call: TRBD1; cdr3_aa: CASSQAFLRTGNTGELFF; cdr3_nt: TGCGCCAGCAGCCAAGCCTTCCTTCGGACAGGGAACACCGGGGAGCTGTTTTTT
v_call: TRBV29-1; clone_size: -; j_call: TRBJ1-1; d_call: TRBD1; cdr3_aa: CSAIQGAAAEAFF; cdr3_nt: TGCAGTGCTATCCAGGGGGCGGCGGCTGAAGCTTTCTTT
v_call: TRBV2; clone_size: few; j_call: TRBJ2-5; d_call: -; cdr3_aa: CASSVQGSKGETQYF; cdr3_nt: TGTGCCAGCAGTGTCCAAGGATCAAAGGGAGAGACCCAGTACTTC